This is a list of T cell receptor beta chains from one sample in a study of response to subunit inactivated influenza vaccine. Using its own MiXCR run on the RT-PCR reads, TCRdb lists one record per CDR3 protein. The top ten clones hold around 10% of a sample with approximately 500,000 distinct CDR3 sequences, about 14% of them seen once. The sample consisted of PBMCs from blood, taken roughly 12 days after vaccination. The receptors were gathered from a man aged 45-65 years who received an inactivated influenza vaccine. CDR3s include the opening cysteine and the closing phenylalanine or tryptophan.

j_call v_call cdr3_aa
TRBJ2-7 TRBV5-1 CASSLDAGFKGYEQYF
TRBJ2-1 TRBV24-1 CATSSAGVQLYNEQFF
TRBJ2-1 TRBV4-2 CASSQEWGGSSYNEQFF
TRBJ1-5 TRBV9 CASSRGQGVPYSNQPQHF
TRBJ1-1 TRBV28 CASSPPTGWNTEAFF
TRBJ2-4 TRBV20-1 CSANQERERGGKNIQYF
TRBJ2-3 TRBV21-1 CASSIRTSRSDTQYF
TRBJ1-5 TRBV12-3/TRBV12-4 CASSPGITNQPQHF
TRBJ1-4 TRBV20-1 CSANSNRLPTNEKLFF
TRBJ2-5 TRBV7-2 CASGRQTQETQYF
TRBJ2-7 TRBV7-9 CASSSARTGGIYEQYF
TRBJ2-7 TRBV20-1 CSAREGSYEQYF
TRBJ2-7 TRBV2 CASRGAGSGTYEQYF
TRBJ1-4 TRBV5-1 CASSLGNAANEKLFF
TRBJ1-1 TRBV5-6 CASSLTPNTEAFF
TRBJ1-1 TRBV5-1 CASSLFAQNTEAFF
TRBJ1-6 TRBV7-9 CASSFGQGANSPLHF
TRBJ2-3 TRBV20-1 CSAMGVRRTDTQYF
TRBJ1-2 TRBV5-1 CACRDSVSSNYGYTF
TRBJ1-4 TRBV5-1 CASSSGRTEKLFF
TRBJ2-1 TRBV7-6 CASSLILGRGGHEQFF
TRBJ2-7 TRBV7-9 CASSTTIRDLVYEQYF
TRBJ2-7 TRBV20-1 CRYREPYEQYF
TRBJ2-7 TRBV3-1 CASSQGVRESLHEQYF
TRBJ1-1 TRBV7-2 CASSLDYNMNTEAFF
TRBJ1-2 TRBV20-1 CSARGSTVNYGYTF
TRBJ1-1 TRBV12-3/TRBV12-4 CASSSLRITEAFF
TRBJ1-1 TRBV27 CASSLKAGSNTEAFF
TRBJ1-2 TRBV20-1 CSARGGKDNYGYTF
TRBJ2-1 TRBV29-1 CSVPPLAGMYEQFF
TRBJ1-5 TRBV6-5 CASSYKAGQGNQPQHF
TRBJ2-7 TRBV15 CATRADRLAASYEQYF
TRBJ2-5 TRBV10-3 CAIAGQRGQETQYF
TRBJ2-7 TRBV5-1 CASSLALGGTSGYEQYF
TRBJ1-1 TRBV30 CAWGRDMGTEAFF
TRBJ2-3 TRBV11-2 CASSLDGAGEVTDTQYF
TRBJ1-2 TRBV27 CASSSRGGNYGYTF
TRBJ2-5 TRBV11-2 CASSLGGSGRRLGETQYF
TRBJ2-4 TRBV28 CASSSGQGLAKNIQYF
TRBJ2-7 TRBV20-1 CSAPPGTSAYEQYF
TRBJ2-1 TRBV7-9 CASSFRDTLYNEQFF
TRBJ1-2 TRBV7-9 CASSPDTDGYTF
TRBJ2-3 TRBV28 CASSFVRGRSTDTQYF
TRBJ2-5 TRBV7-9 CASSSDRVGPETQYF
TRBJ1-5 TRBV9 CASSHNGGQPQHF
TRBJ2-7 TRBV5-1 CASSRWGSYEQYF
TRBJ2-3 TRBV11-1 CASSLSRTSGLGTDTQYF
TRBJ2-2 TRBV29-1 CSVSAQGARGGELFF
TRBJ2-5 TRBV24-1 CATSDPDSRVETQYF
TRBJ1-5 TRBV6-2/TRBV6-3 CASTDPGQPQHF
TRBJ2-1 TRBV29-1 CSAGPGGGEQFF
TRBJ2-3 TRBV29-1 CRRAGDRDTDTQYF
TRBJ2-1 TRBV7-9 CASSLASGVWNEQFF